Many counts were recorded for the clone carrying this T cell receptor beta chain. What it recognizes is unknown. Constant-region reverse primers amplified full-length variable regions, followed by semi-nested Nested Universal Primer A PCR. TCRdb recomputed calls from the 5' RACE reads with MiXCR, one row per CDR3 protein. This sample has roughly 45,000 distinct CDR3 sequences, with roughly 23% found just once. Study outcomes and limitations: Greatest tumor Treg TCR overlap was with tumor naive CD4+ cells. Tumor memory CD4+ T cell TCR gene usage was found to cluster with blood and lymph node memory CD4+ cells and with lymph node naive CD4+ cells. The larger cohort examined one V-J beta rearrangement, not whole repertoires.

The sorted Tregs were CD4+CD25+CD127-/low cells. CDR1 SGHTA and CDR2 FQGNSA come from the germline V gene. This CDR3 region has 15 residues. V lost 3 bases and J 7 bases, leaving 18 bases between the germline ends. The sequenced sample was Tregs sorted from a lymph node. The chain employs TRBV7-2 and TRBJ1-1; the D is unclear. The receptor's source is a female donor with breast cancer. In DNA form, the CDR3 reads TGTGCCAGCAGCTTCGAGCGGTTAGAGAGCATTGAAGCTTTCTTT. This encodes CASSFERLESIEAFF.